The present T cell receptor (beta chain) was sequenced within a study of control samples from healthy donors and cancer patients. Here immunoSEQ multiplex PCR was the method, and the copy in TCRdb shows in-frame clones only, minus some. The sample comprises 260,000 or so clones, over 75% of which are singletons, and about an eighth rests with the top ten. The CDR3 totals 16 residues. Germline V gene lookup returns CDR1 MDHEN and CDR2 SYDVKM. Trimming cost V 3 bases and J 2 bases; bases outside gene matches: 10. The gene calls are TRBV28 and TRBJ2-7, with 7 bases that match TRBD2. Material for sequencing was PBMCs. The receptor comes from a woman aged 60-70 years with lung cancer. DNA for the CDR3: TGTGCCAGCAGTTTTCACCTAGCGGTACTTACCTACGAGCAGTACTTC. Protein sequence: CASSFHLAVLTYEQYF.